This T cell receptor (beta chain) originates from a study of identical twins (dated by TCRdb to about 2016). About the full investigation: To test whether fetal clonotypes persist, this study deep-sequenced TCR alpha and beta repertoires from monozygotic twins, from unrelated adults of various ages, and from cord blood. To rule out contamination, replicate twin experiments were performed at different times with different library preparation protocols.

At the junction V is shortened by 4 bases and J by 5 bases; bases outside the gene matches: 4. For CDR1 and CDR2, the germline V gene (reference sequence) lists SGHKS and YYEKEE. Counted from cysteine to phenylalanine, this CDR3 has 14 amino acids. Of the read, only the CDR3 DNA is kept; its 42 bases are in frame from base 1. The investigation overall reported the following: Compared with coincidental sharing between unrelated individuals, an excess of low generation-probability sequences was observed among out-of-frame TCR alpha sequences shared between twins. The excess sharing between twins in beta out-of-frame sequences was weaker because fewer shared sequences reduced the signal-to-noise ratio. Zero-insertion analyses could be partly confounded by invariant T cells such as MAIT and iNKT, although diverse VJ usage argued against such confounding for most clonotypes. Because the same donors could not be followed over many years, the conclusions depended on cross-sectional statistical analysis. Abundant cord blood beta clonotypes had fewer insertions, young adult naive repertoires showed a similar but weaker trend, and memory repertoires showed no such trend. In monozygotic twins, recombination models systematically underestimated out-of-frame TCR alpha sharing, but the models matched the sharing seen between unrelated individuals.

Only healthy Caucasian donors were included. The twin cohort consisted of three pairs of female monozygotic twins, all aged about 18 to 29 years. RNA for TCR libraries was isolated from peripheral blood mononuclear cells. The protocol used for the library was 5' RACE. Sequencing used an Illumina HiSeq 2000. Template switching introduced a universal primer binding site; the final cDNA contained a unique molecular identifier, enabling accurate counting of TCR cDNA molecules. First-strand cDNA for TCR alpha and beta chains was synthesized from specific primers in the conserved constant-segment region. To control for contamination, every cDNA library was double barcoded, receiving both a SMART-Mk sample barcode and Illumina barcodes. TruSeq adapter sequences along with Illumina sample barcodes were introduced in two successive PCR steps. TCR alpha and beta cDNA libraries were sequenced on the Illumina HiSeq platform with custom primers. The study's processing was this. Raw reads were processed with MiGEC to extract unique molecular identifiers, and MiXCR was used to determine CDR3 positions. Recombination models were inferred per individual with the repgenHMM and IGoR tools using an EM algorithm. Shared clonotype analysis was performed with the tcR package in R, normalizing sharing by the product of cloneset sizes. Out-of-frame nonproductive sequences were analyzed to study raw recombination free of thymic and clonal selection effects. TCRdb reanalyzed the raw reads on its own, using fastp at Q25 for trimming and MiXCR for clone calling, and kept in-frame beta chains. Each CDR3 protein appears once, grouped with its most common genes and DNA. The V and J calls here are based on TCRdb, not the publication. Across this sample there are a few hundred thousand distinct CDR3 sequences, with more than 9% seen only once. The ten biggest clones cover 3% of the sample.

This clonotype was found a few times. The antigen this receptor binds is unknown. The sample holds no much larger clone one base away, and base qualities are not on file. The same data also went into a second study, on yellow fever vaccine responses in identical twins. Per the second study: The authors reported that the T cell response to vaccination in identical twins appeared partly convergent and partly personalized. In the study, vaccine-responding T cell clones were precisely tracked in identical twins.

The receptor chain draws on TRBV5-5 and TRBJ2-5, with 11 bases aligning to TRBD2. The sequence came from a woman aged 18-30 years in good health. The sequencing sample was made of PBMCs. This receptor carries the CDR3 CASSATSGIETQYF. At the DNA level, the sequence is TGTGCCAGCAGCGCGACTAGCGGGATTGAGACCCAGTACTTC.